One sample yielded the 14 T cell receptor beta chains listed below, sequenced in a study of cytomegalovirus exposure and HLA in healthy donors. PCR employed 60 Vbeta and 13 Jbeta primers. Libraries were prepared by immunoSEQ multiplex PCR; TCRdb keeps only in-frame clonotypes and omits some of them. The sample records about 64,000 clones, over 70% being singletons. The sample was PBMCs. Every receptor here comes from a male donor in good health and CMV-seropositive.

This clone turned up a few times. The rearrangement joins TRBV28 to TRBJ1-2, with D possibly being TRBD1 (5 bases). The CDR3 is 14 residues long. V lost 5 bases and J lost 4, with 14 bases in between. Germline assignment: CDR1 MDHEN and CDR2 SYDVKM. CDR3 loop: CASSGGLSPYGYTF. CDR3 coding DNA: TGTGCCAGCAGTGGGGGACTGAGTCCCTATGGCTACACCTTC.

The chain is built from TRBV4-3 and TRBJ1-1; the D is unclear. Germline values: CDR1 LGHNA, CDR2 YSLEER. V lost 4 bases and J lost 0, with 6 bases in between. CDR3 length equals 13 residues. CDR3 coding DNA: TGCGCCAGCAGCCCGTATCTGAACACTGAAGCTTTCTTT. Protein sequence: CASSPYLNTEAFF.

The rearrangement joins TRBV7-9 to TRBJ2-3; TRBD2 aligns across 11 bases. This CDR3 comprises 15 residues. Trimming took 5 bases from V and 2 from J; bases not matched to a gene: 3. The V gene's germline CDR1 is SEHNR and CDR2 FQNEAQ (reference sequence). CDR3 DNA: TGTGCCAGCAGCCCGACTAGCGGGGACACAGATACGCAGTATTTT. Protein sequence: CASSPTSGDTDTQYF.

The CDR3 loop reads CASSFAGELYNEQFF. The CDR3 DNA reads TGTGCCAGCAGCTTTGCAGGGGAACTATACAATGAGCAGTTCTTC. The rearrangement links TRBV5-5 to TRBJ2-1, with D perhaps matching TRBD1 (6 bases). V was pared by 2 bases and J by 4 bases, with 13 bases between. The CDR3 totals 15 residues. Germline CDR1 reads SGHKS; CDR2 reads YYEKEE (reference sequence).

The genes are TRBV4-1 and TRBJ1-1; 7 bases align to TRBD1. The V gene end was trimmed by 0 bases and the J gene end by 5 bases; junction bases not matched to a gene: 9. Germline CDR1 MGHRA, CDR2 YSYEKL. CDR3 length: 16 amino acids. The CDR3 coding sequence is TGCGCCAGCAGCCAAGAAAAAAAGGGGGCGCGGACTGAAGCTTTCTTT. This translates into CASSQEKKGARTEAFF.

The CDR3, as DNA: TGTGCCAGCAGTTTAATCGGGACAGGGGACACTGAAGCTTTCTTT. Amino acids: CASSLIGTGDTEAFF. This chain links TRBV28 with TRBJ1-1; 10 positions match TRBD1. The CDR3 loop spans 15 amino acids. Germline V gene lookup returns CDR1 MDHEN and CDR2 SYDVKM. V trimming: 2 bases; J trimming: 3 bases; junction bases outside the gene matches: 3. The full variable domain, with the rest looked up from reference TRBV28 and TRBJ1-1, is DVKVTQSSRYLVKRTGEKVFLECVQDMDHENMFWYRQDPGLGLRLIYFSYDVKMKEKGDIPEGYSVSREKKERFSLILESASTNQTSMYLCASSLIGTGDTEAFFGQGTRLTVV.

This chain joins TRBV7-8 and TRBJ2-5, with 9 bases identical to TRBD1. Per germline, CDR1 SGHVS and CDR2 FQNEAQ. The CDR3 extends over 16 amino acids. V shed 3 bases, J shed 5 bases, and the junction held 10 bases outside the gene matches. The CDR3 region is CASSLPRTGGRETQYF. The CDR3 bases are TGTGCCAGCAGCTTGCCCCGCACAGGGGGCCGGGAGACCCAGTACTTC.

This chain uses TRBV28 with TRBJ2-7; D gene ambiguous. The germline V and J ends were trimmed by 3 bases and 4 bases, with 7 bases remaining between them. This CDR3 has 12 residues. Germline CDR1 MDHEN, CDR2 SYDVKM. CDR3: CASSFSLYEQYF. The CDR3 DNA reads as TGTGCCAGCAGTTTCTCCTTGTACGAGCAGTACTTC.

This clone was recorded a few times. The chain combines TRBV7-2 with TRBJ2-7; D is possibly TRBD1 (6 bases). This CDR3 comprises 15 residues. V was pared by 4 bases and J by 5 bases, with 18 bases between. Germline loops: CDR1 SGHTA, CDR2 FQGNSA. The CDR3: CASSSTTLHRDEQYF. As DNA, the CDR3 is TGTGCCAGCAGCTCAACCACTCTCCACAGGGACGAGCAGTACTTC.

The chain joins TRBV6-1 to TRBJ2-7; D remains unclear. Trimming cost V 1 base and J 6 bases, with 10 bases left between them. The CDR3 length is 13 residues. The V gene's germline CDR1 is MNHNS and CDR2 SASEGT. Here the CDR3 DNA reads TGTGCCAGCAGTGAAGGGTTAAAACTCGAGCAGTACTTC. Protein: CASSEGLKLEQYF.

J is TRBJ1-1 and V is TRBV28; D not resolved. Deletions cut 1 base from V and 2 bases from J, with 11 bases between. Germline CDR1 and CDR2: MDHEN and SYDVKM. The CDR3 extends over 15 amino acids. This CDR3 is CASSLFSSGNTEAFF. DNA of the CDR3: TGTGCCAGCAGTTTATTTTCCTCGGGAAACACTGAAGCTTTCTTT. Filled out from reference TRBV28 and TRBJ1-1, the complete variable domain reads DVKVTQSSRYLVKRTGEKVFLECVQDMDHENMFWYRQDPGLGLRLIYFSYDVKMKEKGDIPEGYSVSREKKERFSLILESASTNQTSMYLCASSLFSSGNTEAFFGQGTRLTVV.

The rearrangement joins TRBV9 to TRBJ2-2; D not certain. Trimming stripped 0 bases from V and 5 bases from J, with 11 bases between. This CDR3 comprises 15 residues. Germline values: CDR1 SGDLS, CDR2 YYNGEE. For the CDR3, the DNA is TGTGCCAGCAGCGTAGTTGGCGCGAGGACCGGGGAGCTGTTTTTT. Translated: CASSVVGARTGELFF.

The CDR3 region is CASSKRWQGATNEKLFF. The CDR3 region has the DNA TGTGCCAGCAGCAAAAGGTGGCAGGGGGCAACTAATGAAAAACTGTTTTTT. The chain uses TRBV7-2 and TRBJ1-4, with 7 bases matching TRBD1. This CDR3 has 17 amino acids. Germline CDR1 reads SGHTA; CDR2 reads FQGNSA. Unmatched junction bases numbered 9, after V lost 5 bases and J lost 0 bases.

The chain carries TRBV28 and TRBJ1-4; 8 bases are shared with TRBD1. The ends lost 5 bases at V and 7 bases at J; junction bases unmatched: 6. The CDR3 runs 14 residues. Germline-derived CDR1 and CDR2 are MDHEN and SYDVKM. This CDR3 is CASSGQGTGEKLFF. The CDR3 bases are TGTGCCAGCAGTGGACAGGGAACGGGTGAAAAACTGTTTTTT.